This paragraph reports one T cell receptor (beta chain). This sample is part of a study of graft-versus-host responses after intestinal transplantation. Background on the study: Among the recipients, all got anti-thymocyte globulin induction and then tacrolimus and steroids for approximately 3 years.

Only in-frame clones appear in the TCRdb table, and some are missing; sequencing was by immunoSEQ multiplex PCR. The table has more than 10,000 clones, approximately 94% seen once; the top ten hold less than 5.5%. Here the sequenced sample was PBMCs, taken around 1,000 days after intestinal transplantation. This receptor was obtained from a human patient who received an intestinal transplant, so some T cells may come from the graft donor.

Here the CDR3 DNA reads TGTGCCAGCAGCCGGGACAGAAACTATGGCTACACCTTC. Translating gives CASSRDRNYGYTF. V usage is TRBV6-6 and J usage is TRBJ1-2; 7 positions match TRBD1. J was trimmed by 2 bases and V by 6 bases; bases with no gene match: 3. This CDR3 region has 13 residues. The V gene's germline CDR1 is MNHNY and CDR2 SVGAGI (reference sequence).